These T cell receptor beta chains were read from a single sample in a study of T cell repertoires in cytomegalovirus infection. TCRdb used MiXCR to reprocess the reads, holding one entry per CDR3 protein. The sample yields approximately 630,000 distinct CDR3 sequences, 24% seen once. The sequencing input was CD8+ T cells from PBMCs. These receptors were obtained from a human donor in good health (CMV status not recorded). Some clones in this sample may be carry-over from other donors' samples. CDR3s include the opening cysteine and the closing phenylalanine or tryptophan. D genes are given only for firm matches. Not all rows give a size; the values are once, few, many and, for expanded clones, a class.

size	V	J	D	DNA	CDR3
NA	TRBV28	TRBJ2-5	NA	TGTGCCATCGCGACAGGGGCGGGGGCCCAGTACTTC	CAIATGAGAQYF
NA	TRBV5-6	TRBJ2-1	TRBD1	TGTGCCAGCAGCACGGGACAGGCCGATGAGCAGTTCTTC	CASSTGQADEQFF
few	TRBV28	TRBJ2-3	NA	TGTGCCAGCAGTTTTTCTGGTCCCCCCACAGATACGCAGTATTTT	CASSFSGPPTDTQYF
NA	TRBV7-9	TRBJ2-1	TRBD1	TGTGCCAGCAGCTTAGCCGGAGGGGGGACAGGCCCCTGGAATGAGCAGTTCTTC	CASSLAGGGTGPWNEQFF
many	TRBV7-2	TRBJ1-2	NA	TGTGCCAGCAGCTTATCGGCGGGACACAAGAACTATGGCTACACCTTC	CASSLSAGHKNYGYTF
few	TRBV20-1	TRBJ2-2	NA	TGCAGTGCTAGTTCTCGGGACCGCCCAACCGGGGAGCTGTTTTTT	CSASSRDRPTGELFF
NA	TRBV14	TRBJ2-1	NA	TGTGCCAACAGCCAAGCAGGGAGCGATGAGCAGTTCTTC	CANSQAGSDEQFF
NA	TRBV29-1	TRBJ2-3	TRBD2	TGCAGCGTTGAGGGGACTAACACAGATACGCAGTATTTT	CSVEGTNTDTQYF
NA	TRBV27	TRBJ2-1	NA	TGTGCCAGCCAGGTGGGGGGAGACAATGAGCAGTTCTTC	CASQVGGDNEQFF
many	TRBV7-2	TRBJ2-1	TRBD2	TGTGCCAGCAGCTTATTTGGGCTAGCGGTGACCTACAATGAGCAGTTCTTC	CASSLFGLAVTYNEQFF
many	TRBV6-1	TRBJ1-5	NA	TGTGCCAGCAAACCGGACCTCAATCAGCCCCAGCATTTT	CASKPDLNQPQHF
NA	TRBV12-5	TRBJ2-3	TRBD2	TGTGCTAGTGGTTTCTCGACTAGCGGGAGCTCTAGCACAGATACGCAGTATTTT	CASGFSTSGSSSTDTQYF
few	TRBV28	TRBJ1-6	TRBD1	TGTGCCAGCAGTTTTACAGGGGAACATAATTCACCCCTCCACTTT	CASSFTGEHNSPLHF
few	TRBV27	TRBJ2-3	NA	TGTGCCAGCAAACCCGCGGTCACAGATACGCAGTATTTT	CASKPAVTDTQYF
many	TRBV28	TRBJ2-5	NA	TGTGCCAGCAGTCGGCGGGGCGGCCTTGAGCTGGAGACCCAGTACTTC	CASSRRGGLELETQYF
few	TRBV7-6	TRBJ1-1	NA	TGTGCCAGCAGCTTAGGAGCTGTAGGGAACACTGAAGCTTTCTTT	CASSLGAVGNTEAFF
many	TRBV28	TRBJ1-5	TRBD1	TGTGCCAGCAGCGGGGACAGGGAGAATCAGCCCCAGCATTTT	CASSGDRENQPQHF
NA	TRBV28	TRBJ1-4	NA	TGTGCCAGCAGTCCAAGGGCAGGGGCTGGGGAAAAACTGTTTTTT	CASSPRAGAGEKLFF
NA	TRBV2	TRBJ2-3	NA	TGTGCCAGCAGTGTCTTCCCGGGGGCAGATACGCAGTATTTT	CASSVFPGADTQYF
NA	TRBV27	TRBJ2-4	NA	TGTGCCAGCAGGCCCGGGCAGGGGAGAGCCAAAAACATTCAGTACTTC	CASRPGQGRAKNIQYF
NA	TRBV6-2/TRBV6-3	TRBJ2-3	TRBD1	TGTGCCAGCAGTTCCTGGGACAGGGGCACCACAGATACGCAGTATTTT	CASSSWDRGTTDTQYF
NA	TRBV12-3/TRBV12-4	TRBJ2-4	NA	TGTGCCAGCAGTTTTTGGCCACAGGGTTCCGAAAACATTCAGTACTTC	CASSFWPQGSENIQYF
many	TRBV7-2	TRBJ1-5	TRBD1	TGTGCCAGCAGCTTAGAACAGGGGATTCAGCCCCAGCATTTT	CASSLEQGIQPQHF
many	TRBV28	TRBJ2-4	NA	TGTGCCAGCAGTTCGGACCTGAGGGGGAAAAACATTCAGTACTTC	CASSSDLRGKNIQYF
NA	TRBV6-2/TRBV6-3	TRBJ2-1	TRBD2	TGTGCCAGCAGCAGGAGGTCCGCGGGGGCCTACAATGAGCAGTTCTTC	CASSRRSAGAYNEQFF
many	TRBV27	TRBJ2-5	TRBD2	TGTGCCAGCAGTTCTACGACTAGCGGGGTGTACCAAGAGACCCAGTACTTC	CASSSTTSGVYQETQYF
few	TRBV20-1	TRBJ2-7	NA	TGCAGTGCTAGAGTCAGGACCCCCTACGAGCAGTACTTC	CSARVRTPYEQYF
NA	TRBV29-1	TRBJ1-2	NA	TGCAGCGCAACCGACAGTAACTATGGCTACACCTTC	CSATDSNYGYTF
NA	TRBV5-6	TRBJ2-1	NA	TGTGCCAGCAGCTTGGGGACAGCGGGAAACAATGAGCAGTTCTTC	CASSLGTAGNNEQFF
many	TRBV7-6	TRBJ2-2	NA	TGTGCCAGCAGCTTTATCGCGGGGACCTCATCGAACACCGGGGAGCTGTTTTTT	CASSFIAGTSSNTGELFF
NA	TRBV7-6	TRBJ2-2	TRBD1	TGTGCCAGCAGCGGGGCAGGGGGCGCCGGCACCGGGGAGCTGTTTTTT	CASSGAGGAGTGELFF
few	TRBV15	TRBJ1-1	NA	TGTGCCACCTCTCGGGATAACACTGAAGCTTTCTTT	CATSRDNTEAFF
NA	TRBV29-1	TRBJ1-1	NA	TGCAGTGACATGACAGAAAAGAACACTGAAGCTTTCTTT	CSDMTEKNTEAFF
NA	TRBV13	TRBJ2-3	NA	TGTGCCAGCAGCTGGGTCTTCTCTAGGGCTGGGGAAGTTCCAGATACGCAGTATTTT	CASSWVFSRAGEVPDTQYF
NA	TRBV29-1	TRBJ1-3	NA	TGCAGCGTTCCAGGCCCTGGAAACACCATATATTTT	CSVPGPGNTIYF
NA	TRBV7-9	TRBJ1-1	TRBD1	TGTGCCAGCAGCTCGGACAGGGCTTGGGGCACTGAAGCTTTCTTT	CASSSDRAWGTEAFF
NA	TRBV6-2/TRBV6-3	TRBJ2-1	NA	TGTGCCAGCAGTTACTCGGAAGCCGGGGGCGTTGAGCAGTTCTTC	CASSYSEAGGVEQFF
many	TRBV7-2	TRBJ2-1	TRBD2	TGTGCCAGCAGCTTAGTAGCGGGGGGCTTCAATGAGCAGTTCTTC	CASSLVAGGFNEQFF
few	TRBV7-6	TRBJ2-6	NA	TGTGCCAGCAGCTTACGGGCCACTGCACCGATTTCCGGGGCCAACGTCCTGACTTTC	CASSLRATAPISGANVLTF
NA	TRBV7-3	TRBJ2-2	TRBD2	TGTGCCAGCAGCCTTCGGACTAGCGGGGGGCCGAGCACCGGGGAGCTGTTTTTT	CASSLRTSGGPSTGELFF
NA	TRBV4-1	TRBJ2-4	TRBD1	TGCGCCAGCAGCCAAGCCAGGGGGAGAAACATTCAGTACTTC	CASSQARGRNIQYF
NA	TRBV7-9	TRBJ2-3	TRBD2	TGTGCCAGCAGCCTTAGCGGGTCAGGCACAGATACGCAGTATTTT	CASSLSGSGTDTQYF
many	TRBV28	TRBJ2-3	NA	TGTGCCAGCAGACTACCTGAGGGGGGGGCGACAGATACGCAGTATTTT	CASRLPEGGATDTQYF
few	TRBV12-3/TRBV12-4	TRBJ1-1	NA	TGTGCCAGCAGGGAGGAGATGAACACTGAAGCTTTCTTT	CASREEMNTEAFF
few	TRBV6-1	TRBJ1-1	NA	TGTGCCAGCAGGCCCTTGGGGACGGCTGAAGCTTTCTTT	CASRPLGTAEAFF
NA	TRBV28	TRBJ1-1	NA	TGTGCCAGCAGGGGGCGAGACGCAAATGAAGCTTTCTTT	CASRGRDANEAFF
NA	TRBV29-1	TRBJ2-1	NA	TGCAGCGTTGAGTACGACAGCCTAAACTCCTACAATGAGCAGTTCTTC	CSVEYDSLNSYNEQFF
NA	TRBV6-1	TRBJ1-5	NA	TGTGCCAGCAGCGGAAGGGTAGGAAATCAGCCCCAGCATTTT	CASSGRVGNQPQHF
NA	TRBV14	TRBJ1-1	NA	TGTGCCAGCAGCCAGGGTCGGTGGACTGAAGCTTTCTTT	CASSQGRWTEAFF
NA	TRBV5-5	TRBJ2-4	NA	TGTGCCAGCAGCTACGATGGATTAAATCGGGGCTTAGAATTAGCCAAAAACATTCAGTACTTC	CASSYDGLNRGLELAKNIQYF
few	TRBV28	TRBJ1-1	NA	TGTGCCACTTCAGGTGGGGCGGGAGCTGAAGCTTTCTTT	CATSGGAGAEAFF
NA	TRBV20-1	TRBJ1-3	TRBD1	TGCAGTGCTAGAGATCGATCCCATGTCGGGACAGTGGGGGACACCATATATTTT	CSARDRSHVGTVGDTIYF
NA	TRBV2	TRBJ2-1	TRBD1	TGTGCCAGCTTAACAGGGGGCTACCAGTTCTTC	CASLTGGYQFF
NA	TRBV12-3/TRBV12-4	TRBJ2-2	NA	TGTGCCAGCAGTTTAGGCAAGCCTAGCCCGAACACCGGGGAGCTGTTTTTT	CASSLGKPSPNTGELFF
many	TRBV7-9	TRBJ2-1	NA	TGTGCCAGCAGCTTAAAAGGTTCCTACAATGAGCAGTTCTTC	CASSLKGSYNEQFF
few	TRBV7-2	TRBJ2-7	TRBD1	TGTGCCAGCTGCCCCGGGACAGGCGCCTACGAGCAGTACTTC	CASCPGTGAYEQYF
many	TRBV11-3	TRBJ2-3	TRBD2	TGTGCCAGCAGCTTCGTAGCGGGGGGGTACGATACGCAGTATTTT	CASSFVAGGYDTQYF
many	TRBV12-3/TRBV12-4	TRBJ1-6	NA	TGTGCCAGCACCGCCTTAAGGAAATCGGGAAAAAATTCACCCCTCCACTTT	CASTALRKSGKNSPLHF
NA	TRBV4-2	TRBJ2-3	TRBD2	TGTGCCAGCAGCCAAGTAATAGCGGGGGCCACAGATACGCAGTATTTT	CASSQVIAGATDTQYF